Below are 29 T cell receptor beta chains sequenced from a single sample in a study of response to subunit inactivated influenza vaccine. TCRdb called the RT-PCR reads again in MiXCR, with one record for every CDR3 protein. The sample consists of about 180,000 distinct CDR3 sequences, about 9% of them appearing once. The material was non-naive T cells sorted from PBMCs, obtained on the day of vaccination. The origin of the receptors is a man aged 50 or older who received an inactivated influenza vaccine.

The CDR3 DNA reads as TGCGCCAGCAGCCATGGAGGGACGGTGAACACTGAAGCTTTCTTT. Its translation is CASSHGGTVNTEAFF. The rearrangement links TRBV4-1 to TRBJ1-1; maybe TRBD1 (5 bases). Germline loops: CDR1 MGHRA, CDR2 YSYEKL. The CDR3 consists of 15 residues. Trimming took off 3 bases at V and 0 bases at J, with 11 bases between the two ends.

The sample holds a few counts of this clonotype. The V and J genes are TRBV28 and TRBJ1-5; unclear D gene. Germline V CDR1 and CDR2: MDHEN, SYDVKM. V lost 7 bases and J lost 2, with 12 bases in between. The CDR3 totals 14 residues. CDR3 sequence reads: CASKKAWGNQPQHF. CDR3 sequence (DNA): TGTGCCAGCAAAAAGGCGTGGGGCAATCAGCCCCAGCATTTT.

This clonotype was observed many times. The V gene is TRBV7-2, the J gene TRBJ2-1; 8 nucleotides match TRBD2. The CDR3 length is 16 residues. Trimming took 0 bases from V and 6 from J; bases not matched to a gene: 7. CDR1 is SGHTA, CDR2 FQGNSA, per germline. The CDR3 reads CASSLAQAGVGNEQFF. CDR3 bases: TGTGCCAGCAGCTTAGCGCAAGCGGGAGTCGGCAATGAGCAGTTCTTC.

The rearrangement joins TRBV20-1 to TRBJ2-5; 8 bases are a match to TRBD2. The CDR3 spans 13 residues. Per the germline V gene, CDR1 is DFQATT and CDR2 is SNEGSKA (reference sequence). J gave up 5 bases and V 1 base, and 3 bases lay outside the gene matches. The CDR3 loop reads CSARGTSHETQYF. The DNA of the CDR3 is TGCAGTGCTAGAGGGACTAGCCACGAGACCCAGTACTTC.

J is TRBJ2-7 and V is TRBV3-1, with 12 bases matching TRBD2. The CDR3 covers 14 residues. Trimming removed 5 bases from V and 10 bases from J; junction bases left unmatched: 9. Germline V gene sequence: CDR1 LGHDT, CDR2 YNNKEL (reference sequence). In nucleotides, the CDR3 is TGTGCCAGCAGCTATGGACTAGCGGGGTCGGAACAGTACTTC. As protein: CASSYGLAGSEQYF.

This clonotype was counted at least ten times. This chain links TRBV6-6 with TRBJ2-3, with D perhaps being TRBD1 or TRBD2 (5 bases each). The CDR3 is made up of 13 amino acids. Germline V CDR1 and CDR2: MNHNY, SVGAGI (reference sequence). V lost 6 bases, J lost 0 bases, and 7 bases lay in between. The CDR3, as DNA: TGTGCCAGCAGGAGGGACAGCACAGATACGCAGTATTTT. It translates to CASRRDSTDTQYF.

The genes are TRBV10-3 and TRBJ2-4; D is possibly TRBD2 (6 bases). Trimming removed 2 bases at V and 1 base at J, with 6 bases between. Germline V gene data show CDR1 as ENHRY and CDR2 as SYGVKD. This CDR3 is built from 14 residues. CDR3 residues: CAISEGGAKNIQYF. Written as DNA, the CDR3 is TGTGCCATCAGTGAGGGAGGGGCCAAAAACATTCAGTACTTC.

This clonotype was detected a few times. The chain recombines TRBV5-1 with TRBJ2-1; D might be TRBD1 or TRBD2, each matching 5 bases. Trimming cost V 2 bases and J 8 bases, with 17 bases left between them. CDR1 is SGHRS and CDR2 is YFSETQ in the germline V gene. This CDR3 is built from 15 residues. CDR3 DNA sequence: TGCGCCAGCAGCTTTACGGGGCGGAGATCGGATGAGCAGTTCTTC. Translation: CASSFTGRRSDEQFF.

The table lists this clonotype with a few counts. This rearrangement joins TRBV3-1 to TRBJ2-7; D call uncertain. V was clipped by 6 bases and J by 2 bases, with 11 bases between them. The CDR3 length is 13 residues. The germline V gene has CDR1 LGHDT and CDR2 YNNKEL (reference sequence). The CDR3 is CASRDQHTYEQYF. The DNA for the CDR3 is TGTGCCAGCAGGGACCAACACACCTACGAGCAGTACTTC.

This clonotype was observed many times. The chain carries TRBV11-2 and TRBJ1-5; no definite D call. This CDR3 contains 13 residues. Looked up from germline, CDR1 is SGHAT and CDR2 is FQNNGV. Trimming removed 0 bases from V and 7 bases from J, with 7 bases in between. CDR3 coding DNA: TGTGCCAGCAGCTTAGATATCGCCCAGCCCCAGCATTTT. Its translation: CASSLDIAQPQHF.

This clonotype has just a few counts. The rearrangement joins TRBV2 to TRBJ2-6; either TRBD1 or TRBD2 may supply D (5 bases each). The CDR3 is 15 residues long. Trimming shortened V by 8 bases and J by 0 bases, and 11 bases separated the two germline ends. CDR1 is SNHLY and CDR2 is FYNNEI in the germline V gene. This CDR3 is CASGRGDSGANVLTF. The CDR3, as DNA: TGTGCCAGCGGTCGGGGCGACTCTGGGGCCAACGTCCTGACTTTC.

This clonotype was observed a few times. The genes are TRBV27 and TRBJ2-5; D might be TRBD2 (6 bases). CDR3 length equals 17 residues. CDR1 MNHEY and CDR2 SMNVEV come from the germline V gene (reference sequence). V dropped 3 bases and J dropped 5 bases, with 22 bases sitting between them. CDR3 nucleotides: TGTGCCAGCAGTTTGGTATGGGGGGTAAGGGGAAGGGAGACCCAGTACTTC. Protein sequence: CASSLVWGVRGRETQYF.

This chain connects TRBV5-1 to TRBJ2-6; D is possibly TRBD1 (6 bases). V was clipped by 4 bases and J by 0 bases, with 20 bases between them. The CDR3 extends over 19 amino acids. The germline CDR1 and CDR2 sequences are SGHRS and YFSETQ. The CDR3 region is CASSITPGAPSSGANVLTF. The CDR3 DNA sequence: TGCGCCAGCAGCATAACCCCAGGGGCTCCCAGCTCTGGGGCCAACGTCCTGACTTTC.

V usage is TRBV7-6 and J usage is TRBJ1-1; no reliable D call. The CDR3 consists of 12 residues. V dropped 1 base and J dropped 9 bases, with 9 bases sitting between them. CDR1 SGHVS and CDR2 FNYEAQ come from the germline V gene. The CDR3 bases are TGTGCCAGCAGCTTAGTCCGAGATCAAGCTTTCTTT. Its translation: CASSLVRDQAFF.

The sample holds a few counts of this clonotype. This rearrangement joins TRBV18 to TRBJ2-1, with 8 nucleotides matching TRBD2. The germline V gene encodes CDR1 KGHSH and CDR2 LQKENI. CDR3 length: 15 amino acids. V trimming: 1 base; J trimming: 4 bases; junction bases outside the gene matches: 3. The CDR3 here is CASSPRSGGYNEQFF. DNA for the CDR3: TGTGCCAGCTCACCACGGAGCGGGGGATACAATGAGCAGTTCTTC.

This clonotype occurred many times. CDR3 amino acids: CSVANAGAVGELFF. The CDR3, as DNA: TGCAGCGTTGCTAACGCAGGGGCCGTCGGGGAGCTGTTTTTT. The V call is TRBV29-1, the J call TRBJ2-2; maybe TRBD1 (6 bases). The CDR3 runs 14 residues. Trimming took off 4 bases at V and 7 bases at J, with 16 bases between the two ends. Germline CDR1 reads SQVTM; CDR2 reads ANQGSEA.

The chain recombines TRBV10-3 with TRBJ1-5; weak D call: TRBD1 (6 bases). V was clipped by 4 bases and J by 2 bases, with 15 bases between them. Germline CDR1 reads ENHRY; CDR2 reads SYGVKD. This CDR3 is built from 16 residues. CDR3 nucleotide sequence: TGTGCCATCAGTGGAAATCAGGGGACGCGCAATCAGCCCCAGCATTTT. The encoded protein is CAISGNQGTRNQPQHF.

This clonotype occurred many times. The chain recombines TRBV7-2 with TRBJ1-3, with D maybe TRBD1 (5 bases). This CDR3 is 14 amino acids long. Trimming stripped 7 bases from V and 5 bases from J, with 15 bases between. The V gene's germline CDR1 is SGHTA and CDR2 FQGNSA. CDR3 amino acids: CASTSAGVRNTIYF. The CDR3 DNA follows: TGTGCCAGCACAAGCGCGGGGGTTCGAAACACCATATATTTT. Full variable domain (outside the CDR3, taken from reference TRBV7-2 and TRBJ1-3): GAGVSQSPSNKVTEKGKDVELRCDPISGHTALYWYRQSLGQGLEFLIYFQGNSAPDKSGLPSDRFSAERTGGSVSTLTIQRTQQEDSAVYLCASTSAGVRNTIYFGEGSWLTVV.

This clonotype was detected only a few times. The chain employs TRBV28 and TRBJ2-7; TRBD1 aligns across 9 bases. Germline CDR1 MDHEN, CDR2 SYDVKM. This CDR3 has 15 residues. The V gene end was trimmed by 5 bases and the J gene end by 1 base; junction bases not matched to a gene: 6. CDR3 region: CASSTGGIRSYEQYF. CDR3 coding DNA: TGTGCCAGCAGTACAGGGGGCATAAGATCCTACGAGCAGTACTTC.

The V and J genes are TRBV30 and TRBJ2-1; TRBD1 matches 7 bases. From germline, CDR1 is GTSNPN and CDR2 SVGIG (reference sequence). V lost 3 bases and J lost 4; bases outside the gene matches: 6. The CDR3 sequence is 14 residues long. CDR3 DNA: TGTGCCTGGAGCTGGGGACAGCAATACAATGAGCAGTTCTTC. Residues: CAWSWGQQYNEQFF.

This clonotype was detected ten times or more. CDR3 sequence: CASSLTSLQAYEQYF. Written as DNA, the CDR3 is TGTGCCAGCAGTTTAACATCCCTTCAAGCCTACGAGCAGTACTTC. The chain couples TRBV28 to TRBJ2-7; no reliable D call. V lost 2 bases to trimming and J lost 2 bases, with 13 bases between them. The CDR3 spans 15 residues. Germline V gene data show CDR1 as MDHEN and CDR2 as SYDVKM.

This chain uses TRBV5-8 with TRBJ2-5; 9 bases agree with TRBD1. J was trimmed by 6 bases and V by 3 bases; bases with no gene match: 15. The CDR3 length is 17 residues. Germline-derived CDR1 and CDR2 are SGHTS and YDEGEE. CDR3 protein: CASSWDHSGTGIQTQYF. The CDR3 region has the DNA TGTGCCAGCAGCTGGGACCATTCCGGGACAGGGATTCAGACCCAGTACTTC.

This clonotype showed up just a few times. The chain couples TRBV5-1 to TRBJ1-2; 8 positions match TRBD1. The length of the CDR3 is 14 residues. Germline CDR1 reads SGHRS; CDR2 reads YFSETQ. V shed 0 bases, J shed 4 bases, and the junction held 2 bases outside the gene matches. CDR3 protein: CASSLGTGSYGYTF. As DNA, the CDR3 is TGCGCCAGCAGCTTGGGGACAGGGTCCTATGGCTACACCTTC.

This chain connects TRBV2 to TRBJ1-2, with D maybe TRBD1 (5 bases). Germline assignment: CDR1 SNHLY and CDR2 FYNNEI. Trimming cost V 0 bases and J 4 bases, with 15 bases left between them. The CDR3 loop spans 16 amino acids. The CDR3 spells CASSEARGLGSYGYTF. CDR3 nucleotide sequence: TGTGCCAGCAGTGAAGCGCGGGGGTTAGGCAGCTATGGCTACACCTTC.

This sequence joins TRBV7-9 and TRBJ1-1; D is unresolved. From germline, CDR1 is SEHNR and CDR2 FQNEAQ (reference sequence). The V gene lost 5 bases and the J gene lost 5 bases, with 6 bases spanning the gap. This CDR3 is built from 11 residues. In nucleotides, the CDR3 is TGTGCCAGCAGCAAGAATACTGAAGCTTTCTTT. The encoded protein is CASSKNTEAFF.

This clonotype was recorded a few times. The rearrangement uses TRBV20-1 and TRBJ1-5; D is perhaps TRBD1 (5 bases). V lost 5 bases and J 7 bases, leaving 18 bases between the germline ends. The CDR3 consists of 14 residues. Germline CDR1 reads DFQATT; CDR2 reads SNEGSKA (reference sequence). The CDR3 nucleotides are TGCAGTGCTCCCAATGGGGGAGTACACCAGCCCCAGCATTTT. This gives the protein CSAPNGGVHQPQHF.

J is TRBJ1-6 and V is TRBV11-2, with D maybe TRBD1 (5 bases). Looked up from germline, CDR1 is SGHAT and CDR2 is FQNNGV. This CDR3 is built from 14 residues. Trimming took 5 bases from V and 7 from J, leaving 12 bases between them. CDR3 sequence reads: CASSPTDLNSPLHF. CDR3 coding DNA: TGTGCCAGCAGCCCGACAGACTTGAATTCACCCCTCCACTTT.

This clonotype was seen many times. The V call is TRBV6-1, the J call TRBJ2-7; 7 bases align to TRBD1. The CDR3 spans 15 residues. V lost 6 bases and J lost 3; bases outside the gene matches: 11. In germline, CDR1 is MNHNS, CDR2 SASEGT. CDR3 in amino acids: CASSEGLDRNYEQYF. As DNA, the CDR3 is TGTGCCAGCAGCGAGGGCTTGGACAGGAACTACGAGCAGTACTTC.

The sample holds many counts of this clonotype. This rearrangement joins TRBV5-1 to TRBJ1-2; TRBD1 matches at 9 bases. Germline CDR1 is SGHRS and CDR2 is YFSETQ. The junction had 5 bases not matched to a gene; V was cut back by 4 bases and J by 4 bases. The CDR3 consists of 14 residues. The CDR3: CASSETGGSYGYTF. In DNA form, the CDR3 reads TGCGCCAGCAGCGAAACAGGGGGCTCCTATGGCTACACCTTC.